The present T cell receptor beta chain was sequenced within a study of cytomegalovirus exposure and HLA in healthy donors. As for the study in general: Approximately 190 million T cells yielded 90 million to 130 million unique TCR beta sequences in earlier analysis. General study findings and limits: Likely technical artifact: a cluster of highly shared sequence variants. Because they were indistinguishable, some V segments, including TRBV6-2 and TRBV6-3, were excluded.

The PCR was carried out with 60 Vbeta primers and 13 Jbeta primers. Original processing methods: Later work found roughly 80 million unique TCR beta chains, with 9.5 million to 14 million shared. Here immunoSEQ multiplex PCR was the method, and the copy in TCRdb shows in-frame clones only, minus some. V, J and clone size are those of that table, while D and trimming were read from the DNA. Found here are under 200,000 clones, about 80% of them singletons; the top ten hold about 1.6%. The V gene's germline CDR1 is MDHEN and CDR2 SYDVKM. The CDR3 has 20 amino acids. J gave up 2 bases and V 4 bases, and 18 bases lay outside the gene matches. This clone was detected once. Antigen unknown.

The TCR sequence derives from a girl aged 5-17 years in good health and CMV-seropositive. Sequencing was done on a sample of PBMCs. The chain carries TRBV28 and TRBJ2-7; 12 positions agree with TRBD2. CDR3 bases: TGTGCCAGCAGTTCCCCCCCCCTCCTAGCGGGAGGGCCCCCTACCTACGAGCAGTACTTC. Translation gives CASSSPPLLAGGPPTYEQYF.